This passage covers 21 T cell receptor beta chains from one sample sequenced in a study of blood T cells in healthy people across ages. Alongside a J-beta primer mix, a sample-barcoded 5' primer served in a second PCR lasting about 7 to 12 cycles. Using its own MiXCR run on the 5' RACE reads, TCRdb lists one record per CDR3 protein. In the table there are about 780,000 distinct CDR3 sequences, around half of which are singletons. The sequenced material came from blood. The receptors derive from an elderly man in good health.

J is TRBJ1-1 and V is TRBV7-9, with a tentative D call TRBD1 (6 bases). Germline values: CDR1 SEHNR, CDR2 FQNEAQ (reference sequence). The CDR3 runs 15 residues. V dropped 2 bases and J dropped 8 bases, with 18 bases sitting between them. The CDR3 loop is CASSLSSGGVKEAFF. CDR3 sequence (DNA): TGTGCCAGCAGCTTATCCTCGGGGGGCGTCAAAGAAGCTTTCTTT.

The DNA for the CDR3 is TGTGCCATCAAAGGACTAGCGGGAGCGGGCAATGAGCAGTTCTTC. This encodes CAIKGLAGAGNEQFF. The genes are TRBV10-3 and TRBJ2-1, with TRBD2 matching 13 bases. CDR1 is ENHRY and CDR2 is SYGVKD in the germline V gene. There are 15 residues in the CDR3. The V gene end was trimmed by 7 bases and the J gene end by 6 bases; junction bases not matched to a gene: 6.

This clonotype was found many times. The genes are TRBV5-1 and TRBJ2-1; D is perhaps TRBD2 (6 bases). The V and J ends lost 4 bases and 9 bases respectively, with 17 bases between them. Per the germline V gene, CDR1 is SGHRS and CDR2 is YFSETQ. This CDR3 comprises 14 residues. The CDR3 coding sequence is TGCGCCAGCAGCCCAGAAGGGAGGTCGGGTGAGCAGTTCTTC. The encoded protein is CASSPEGRSGEQFF.

This clonotype has only a few counts. The chain carries TRBV7-2 and TRBJ2-7; possibly TRBD2 for D (6 bases). The germline V gene encodes CDR1 SGHTA and CDR2 FQGNSA. V dropped 5 bases and J dropped 4 bases, with 15 bases sitting between them. The CDR3 covers 14 residues. CDR3: CASSAQGGSYEQYF. In DNA, the CDR3 is TGTGCCAGCAGCGCCCAGGGAGGTTCGTACGAGCAGTACTTC.

Comment on this clonotype: Mismatch with germline at one junction end may stem from a read error. V and J are TRBV12-3 or TRBV12-4 and TRBJ2-4; 7 bases fit TRBD2. The end of the DNA fits TRBJ2-7 better, so the J call may be wrong. The CDR3 totals 15 residues. For the CDR3, the DNA is TGTACCAGCAGAATGGGGGGGAGGGCCGCCGGCGAGCAGTACTTC. This translates into CTSRMGGRAAGEQYF.

Only a few counts were recorded for this clonotype. The J gene is TRBJ1-4, the V gene TRBV7-6; D is ambiguous. CDR1 and CDR2 (germline): SGHVS, FNYEAQ. Trimming stripped 3 bases from V and 5 bases from J, with 7 bases between. The length of the CDR3 is 13 residues. CDR3 amino acids: CASSLKQNEKLFF. The DNA of the CDR3 is TGTGCCAGCAGCTTGAAGCAGAATGAAAAACTGTTTTTT.

The count of this clonotype is one. The rearrangement uses TRBV30 and TRBJ1-1, with D unclear. The V and J ends lost 3 bases and 0 bases respectively, with 8 bases between them. Germline CDR1 and CDR2: GTSNPN and SVGIG (reference sequence). This CDR3 has 13 residues. CDR3 loop: CAWSATLNTEAFF. CDR3 bases: TGTGCCTGGAGCGCTACATTGAACACTGAAGCTTTCTTT.

In DNA form, the CDR3 reads TGTGCCAGCAGCCCCAACCCGACAGGGAAAGCTGGCTACACCTTC. Translated, it gives CASSPNPTGKAGYTF. The chain couples TRBV27 to TRBJ1-2; 7 bases map to TRBD1. The CDR3 is 15 amino acids. CDR1 is MNHEY and CDR2 is SMNVEV in the germline V gene (reference sequence). Trimming took 6 bases from V and 7 from J; bases not matched to a gene: 14.

The V call is TRBV28, the J call TRBJ2-1; 11 bases map to TRBD2. CDR1 is MDHEN, CDR2 SYDVKM, per germline. This CDR3 contains 14 residues. The V segment lost 9 bases and the J segment 7 bases; nucleotides outside the gene matches: 8. CDR3 sequence (DNA): TGTGCCAGTAGATTAGCGGGAGGGCGAAATGAGCAGTTCTTC. Protein: CASRLAGGRNEQFF. The whole variable domain, remainder taken from reference TRBV28 and TRBJ2-1, is DVKVTQSSRYLVKRTGEKVFLECVQDMDHENMFWYRQDPGLGLRLIYFSYDVKMKEKGDIPEGYSVSREKKERFSLILESASTNQTSMYLCASRLAGGRNEQFFGPGTRLTVL.

Only one count was recorded for this clonotype. V usage is TRBV7-2 and J usage is TRBJ2-7; 7 nucleotides match TRBD2. CDR3 length equals 15 residues. Germline V gene sequence: CDR1 SGHTA, CDR2 FQGNSA. J gave up 6 bases and V 4 bases, and 12 bases lay outside the gene matches. CDR3 amino acids: CASSSGRPAGSEQYF. Here the CDR3 DNA reads TGTGCCAGCAGCTCTGGTAGGCCAGCGGGAAGCGAGCAGTACTTC.

The chain couples TRBV7-2 to TRBJ2-5, with TRBD2 matching over 14 bases. The CDR3 consists of 15 residues. Germline loops: CDR1 SGHTA, CDR2 FQGNSA. The ends lost 4 bases at V and 11 bases at J; junction bases unmatched: 9. Here the CDR3 DNA reads TGTGCCAGCAGCTCCACCGGGACTAGCGGGGGTGAGCAGTACTTC. It translates to CASSSTGTSGGEQYF.

V usage is TRBV19 and J usage is TRBJ1-2; perhaps TRBD1 as D (5 bases). The length of the CDR3 is 15 residues. Deletions cut 2 bases from V and 2 bases from J, with 12 bases between. The germline V gene encodes CDR1 LNHDA and CDR2 SQIVND (reference sequence). The CDR3, as DNA: TGTGCCAGTAGTATAAGTAGGGACCCGAACTATGGCTACACCTTC. Its protein is CASSISRDPNYGYTF.

The rearrangement links TRBV2 to TRBJ2-6; TRBD2 is a possible D gene (5 bases). V was pared by 10 bases and J by 3 bases, with 13 bases between. Per the germline V gene, CDR1 is SNHLY and CDR2 is FYNNEI. This CDR3 has 14 residues. DNA for the CDR3: TGTGCCAACCTCCTCAGCGGTGGGGCCAACGTCCTGACTTTC. It specifies CANLLSGGANVLTF.

In this sample, this clonotype turned up a few times. CDR3 region: CASSFRQGAETQYF. CDR3 DNA sequence: TGTGCCAGCAGCTTCAGACAGGGGGCAGAGACCCAGTACTTC. The rearrangement uses TRBV7-9 and TRBJ2-5; 10 nucleotides align to TRBD1. The V segment lost 3 bases and the J segment 4 bases; nucleotides outside the gene matches: 2. The CDR3 consists of 14 residues. Germline V CDR1 and CDR2: SEHNR, FQNEAQ (reference sequence).

As regards this clonotype: This may come from a read error, since a much larger clone is one base off. DNA of the CDR3: TGTGCCAGCCTACGAGCGTCCTACAATGAGCAGTTCTTC. Amino acid sequence: CASLRASYNEQFF. V gene TRBV2 combines with J gene TRBJ2-1; no firm D call. Per the germline V gene, CDR1 is SNHLY and CDR2 is FYNNEI. CDR3 size: 13 residues. V was trimmed by 8 bases and J by 1 base, leaving 9 bases between them.

This clonotype has more than one count but fewer than ten. A clone one base away is much larger, so this may be a read error. The gene calls are TRBV7-9 and TRBJ2-7; 7 bases are shared with TRBD2. The CDR3 loop spans 10 amino acids. Germline V gives CDR1 SEHNR, CDR2 FQNEAQ (reference sequence). The CDR3 bases are TGTGTCAGCAGCGGGGTAGAGCAGTACTTC. Amino acids: CVSSGVEQYF.

CDR3 coding DNA: TGTGCCAGCAGCTTAGATTTCGGCTCGGGGACCCAGTACTTC. Protein: CASSLDFGSGTQYF. The genes are TRBV11-2 and TRBJ2-5; D is undetermined. Trimming shortened V by 0 bases and J by 7 bases, and 12 bases separated the two germline ends. Germline V gives CDR1 SGHAT, CDR2 FQNNGV. This CDR3 has 14 residues.

This clonotype was seen only a few times. For the CDR3, the DNA is TGTGCCAGCAGCTTAAACGACAGGGACCCCCAGCATTTT. It is translated as CASSLNDRDPQHF. The chain combines TRBV7-3 with TRBJ1-5; TRBD1 agrees at 7 bases. Unmatched junction bases numbered 4, after V lost 1 base and J lost 10 bases. Germline V CDR1 and CDR2: SGHTA, FQGTGA. This CDR3 contains 13 residues.

The chain is built from TRBV11-2 and TRBJ2-5, with D tentatively TRBD1 (6 bases). Germline V lookup: CDR1 SGHAT, CDR2 FQNNGV. The CDR3 has 14 residues. The V end lost 0 bases, the J end lost 11 bases, and 16 bases lay between the germline ends. The CDR3 coding sequence is TGTGCCAGCAGCTTAGACCCAGGGGTGAGAGAGCAGTACTTC. Encoded protein: CASSLDPGVREQYF.

The chain has TRBV7-2 and TRBJ1-1; 8 nucleotides line up with TRBD1. Trimming removed 5 bases from V and 3 bases from J; junction bases left unmatched: 5. Germline V CDR1 and CDR2: SGHTA, FQGNSA. The CDR3 has 14 amino acids. The CDR3 nucleotides read TGTGCCAGCAGCGAGACAGGGGCCCACACTGAAGCTTTCTTT. Translation gives CASSETGAHTEAFF.

The gene calls are TRBV6-2 or TRBV6-3 and TRBJ2-4; D gene uncertain. From germline, CDR1 is MNHEY and CDR2 SVGEGT. This CDR3 contains 14 residues. V was clipped by 6 bases and J by 5 bases, with 14 bases between them. CDR3 nucleotides: TGTGCCAGCAGCGCCGCTAGTTACGAAAACATTCAGTACTTC. It codes for CASSAASYENIQYF.